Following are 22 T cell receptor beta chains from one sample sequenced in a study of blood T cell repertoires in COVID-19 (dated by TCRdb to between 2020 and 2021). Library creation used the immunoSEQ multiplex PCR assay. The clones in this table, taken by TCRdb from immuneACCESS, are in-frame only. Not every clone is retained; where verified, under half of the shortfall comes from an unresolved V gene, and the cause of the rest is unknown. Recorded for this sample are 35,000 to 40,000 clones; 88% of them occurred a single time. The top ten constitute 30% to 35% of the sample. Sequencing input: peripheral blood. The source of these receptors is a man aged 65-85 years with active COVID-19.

The CDR3 here is CASSQDSPSLPTSTDTQYF. CDR3 nucleotides: TGCGCCAGCAGCCAAGATTCCCCCTCTCTCCCGACTAGCACAGATACGCAGTATTTT. The chain combines TRBV4-3 with TRBJ2-3; D call uncertain. Germline V gene lookup returns CDR1 LGHNA and CDR2 YSLEER. V lost 0 bases to trimming and J lost 0 bases, with 19 bases between them. The CDR3 sequence is 19 residues long.

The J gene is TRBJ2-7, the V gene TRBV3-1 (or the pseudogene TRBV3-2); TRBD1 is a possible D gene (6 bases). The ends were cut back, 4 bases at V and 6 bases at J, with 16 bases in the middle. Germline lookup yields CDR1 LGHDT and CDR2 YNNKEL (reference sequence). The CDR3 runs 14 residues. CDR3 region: CASSRTGPWVEQYF. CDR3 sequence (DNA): TGTGCCAGCAGCCGTACAGGGCCTTGGGTCGAGCAGTACTTC.

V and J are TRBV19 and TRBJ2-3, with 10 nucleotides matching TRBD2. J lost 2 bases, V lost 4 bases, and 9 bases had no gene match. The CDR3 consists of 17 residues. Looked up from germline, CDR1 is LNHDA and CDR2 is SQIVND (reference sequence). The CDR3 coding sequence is TGTGCCAGTAGTACTAATCGACTAGCGGGTATCACAGATACGCAGTATTTT. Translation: CASSTNRLAGITDTQYF. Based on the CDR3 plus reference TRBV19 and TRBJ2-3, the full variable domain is DGGITQSPKYLFRKEGQNVTLSCEQNLNHDAMYWYRQDPGQGLRLIYYSQIVNDFQKGDIAEGYSVSREKKESFPLTVTSAQKNPTAFYLCASSTNRLAGITDTQYFGPGTRLTVL.

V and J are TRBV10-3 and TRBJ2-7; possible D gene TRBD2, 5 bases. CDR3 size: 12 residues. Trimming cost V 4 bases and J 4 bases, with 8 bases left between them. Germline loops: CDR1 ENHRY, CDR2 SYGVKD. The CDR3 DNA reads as TGTGCCATCAGTGCCGGGGAATACGAGCAGTACTTC. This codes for CAISAGEYEQYF.

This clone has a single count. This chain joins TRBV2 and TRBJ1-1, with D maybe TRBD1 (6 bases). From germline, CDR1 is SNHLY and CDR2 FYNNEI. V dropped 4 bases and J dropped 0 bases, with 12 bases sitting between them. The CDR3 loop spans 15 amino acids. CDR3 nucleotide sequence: TGTGCCAGCAGTGCCCCCTACAGGGTGAACACTGAAGCTTTCTTT. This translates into CASSAPYRVNTEAFF.

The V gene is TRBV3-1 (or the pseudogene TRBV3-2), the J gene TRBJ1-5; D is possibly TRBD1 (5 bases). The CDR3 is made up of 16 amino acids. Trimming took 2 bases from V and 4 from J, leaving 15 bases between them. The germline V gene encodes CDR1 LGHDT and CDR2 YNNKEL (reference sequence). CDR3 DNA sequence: TGTGCCAGCAGCCAACGAAGGGGAAAAGGAAATCAGCCCCAGCATTTT. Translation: CASSQRRGKGNQPQHF.

The CDR3 loop is CASSSVAGGPSDTQYF. DNA for the CDR3: TGTGCCAGCAGCTCCGTAGCGGGGGGGCCTTCAGATACGCAGTATTTT. The chain links TRBV13 to TRBJ2-3, with 11 bases aligning to TRBD2. The CDR3 totals 16 residues. V was pared by 4 bases and J by 4 bases, with 7 bases of the junction left unmatched. Per the germline V gene, CDR1 is PRHDT and CDR2 is FYEKMQ (reference sequence).

The CDR3 nucleotides are TGTGCCAGCAGCTTACACGAGGGCGGGGAGCTGTTTTTT. This translates into CASSLHEGGELFF. The chain uses TRBV7-9 and TRBJ2-2; D is possibly TRBD2 (5 bases). With 2 bases removed from V and 7 bases from J, the gap between germline ends came to 8 bases. This CDR3 has 13 residues. CDR1 and CDR2 (germline): SEHNR, FQNEAQ (reference sequence).

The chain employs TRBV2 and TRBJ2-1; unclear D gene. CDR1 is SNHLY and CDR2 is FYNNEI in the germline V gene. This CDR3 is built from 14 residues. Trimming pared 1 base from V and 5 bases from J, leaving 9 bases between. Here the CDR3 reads CASSEVYRNNEQFF. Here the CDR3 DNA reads TGTGCCAGCAGTGAAGTGTACAGAAACAATGAGCAGTTCTTC.

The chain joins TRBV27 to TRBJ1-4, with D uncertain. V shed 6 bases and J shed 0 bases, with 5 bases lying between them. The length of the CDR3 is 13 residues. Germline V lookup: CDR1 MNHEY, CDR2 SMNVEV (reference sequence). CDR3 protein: CASRTSTNEKLFF. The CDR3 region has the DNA TGTGCCAGCAGGACTTCAACTAATGAAAAACTGTTTTTT.

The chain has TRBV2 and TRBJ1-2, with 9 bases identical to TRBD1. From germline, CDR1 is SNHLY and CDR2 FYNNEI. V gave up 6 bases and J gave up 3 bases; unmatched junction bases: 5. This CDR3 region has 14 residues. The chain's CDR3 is CASRGQGGDYGYTF. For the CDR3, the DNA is TGTGCCAGCAGGGGACAGGGAGGGGACTATGGCTACACCTTC.

The CDR3 sequence: CASSRTGAYNTGELFF. Written as DNA, the CDR3 is TGTGCCAGCAGCCGCACAGGGGCCTATAACACCGGGGAGCTGTTTTTT. The chain joins TRBV28 to TRBJ2-2, with 7 bases matching TRBD1. In germline, CDR1 is MDHEN, CDR2 SYDVKM. The CDR3 loop spans 16 amino acids. Losses at the gene ends were 6 bases for V and 2 bases for J; bases not matched to a gene: 9.

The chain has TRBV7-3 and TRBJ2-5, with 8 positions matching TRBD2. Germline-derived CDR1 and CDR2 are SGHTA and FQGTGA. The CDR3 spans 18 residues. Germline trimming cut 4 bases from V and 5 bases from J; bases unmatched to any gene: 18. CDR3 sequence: CASSYTTSGSGVRETQYF. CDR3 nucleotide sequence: TGTGCCAGCAGCTACACCACCTCGGGTAGCGGGGTCCGGGAGACCCAGTACTTC.

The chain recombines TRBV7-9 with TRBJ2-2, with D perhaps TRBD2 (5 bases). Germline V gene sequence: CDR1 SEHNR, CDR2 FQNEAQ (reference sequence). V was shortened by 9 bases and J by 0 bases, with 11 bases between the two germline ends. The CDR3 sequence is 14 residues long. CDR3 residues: CARGPLANTGELFF. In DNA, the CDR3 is TGTGCCAGAGGTCCACTAGCGAACACCGGGGAGCTGTTTTTT.

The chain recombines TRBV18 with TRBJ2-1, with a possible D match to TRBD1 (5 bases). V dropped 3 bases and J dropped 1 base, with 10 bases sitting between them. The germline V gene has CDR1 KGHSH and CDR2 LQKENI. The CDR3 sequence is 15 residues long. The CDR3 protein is CASSPQGQSYNEQFF. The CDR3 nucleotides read TGTGCCAGCTCACCTCAGGGTCAGTCCTACAATGAGCAGTTCTTC.

CDR3 region: CASRRQGQETQYF. CDR3 bases: TGTGCCAGCAGACGACAGGGCCAAGAGACCCAGTACTTC. The chain carries TRBV6-5 and TRBJ2-5; 7 positions agree with TRBD1. V was pared by 6 bases and J by 1 base, with 2 bases of the junction left unmatched. There are 13 residues in the CDR3. Looked up from germline, CDR1 is MNHEY and CDR2 is SVGAGI.

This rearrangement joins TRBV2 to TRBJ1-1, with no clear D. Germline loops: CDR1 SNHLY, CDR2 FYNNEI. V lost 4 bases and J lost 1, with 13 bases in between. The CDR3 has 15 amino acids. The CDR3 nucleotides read TGTGCCAGCAGTGTTTGGGCAGCCTGGAACACTGAAGCTTTCTTT. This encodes CASSVWAAWNTEAFF.

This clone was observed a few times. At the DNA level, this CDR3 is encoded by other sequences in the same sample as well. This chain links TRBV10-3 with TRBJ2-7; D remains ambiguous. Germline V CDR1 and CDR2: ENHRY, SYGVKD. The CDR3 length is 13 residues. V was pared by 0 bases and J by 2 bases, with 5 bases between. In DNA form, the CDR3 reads TGTGCCATCAGTGAGTCTGCGGCCTACGAGCAGTACTTC. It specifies CAISESAAYEQYF.

The CDR3 loop reads CASSPPVTTPTDTQYF. For the CDR3, the DNA is TGTGCCAGCTCACCACCGGTGACTACGCCCACAGATACGCAGTATTTT. The rearrangement links TRBV18 to TRBJ2-3, with TRBD2 as a possible D gene (5 bases). Trimming cost V 0 bases and J 2 bases, with 12 bases left between them. Germline V gene sequence: CDR1 KGHSH, CDR2 LQKENI. The CDR3 has 16 amino acids.

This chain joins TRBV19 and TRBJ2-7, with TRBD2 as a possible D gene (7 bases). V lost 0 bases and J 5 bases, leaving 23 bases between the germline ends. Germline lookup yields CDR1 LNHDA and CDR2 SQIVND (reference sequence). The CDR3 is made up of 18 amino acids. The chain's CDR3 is CASSIEAPLGGGPHEQYF. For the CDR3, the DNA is TGTGCCAGTAGTATAGAGGCCCCTCTAGGGGGAGGGCCCCACGAGCAGTACTTC.

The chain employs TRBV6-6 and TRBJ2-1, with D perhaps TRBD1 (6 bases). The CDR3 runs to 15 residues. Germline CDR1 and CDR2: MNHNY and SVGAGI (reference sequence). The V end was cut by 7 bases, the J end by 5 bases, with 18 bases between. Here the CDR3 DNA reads TGTGCCAGCACCCTTATTGCAGGGGTTAACAATGAGCAGTTCTTC. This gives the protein CASTLIAGVNNEQFF.

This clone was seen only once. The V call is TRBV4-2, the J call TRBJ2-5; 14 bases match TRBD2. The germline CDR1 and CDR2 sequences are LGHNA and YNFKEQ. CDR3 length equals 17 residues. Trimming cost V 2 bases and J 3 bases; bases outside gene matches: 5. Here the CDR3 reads CASSQPPGLAGEETQYF. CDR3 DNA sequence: TGTGCCAGCAGCCAACCCCCGGGACTAGCGGGGGAAGAGACCCAGTACTTC.